A selection of T cell receptor beta chains follows, all from one sample in a study of Ad26.COV2.S vaccination and SARS-CoV-2 variants. Produced via immunoSEQ multiplex PCR; TCRdb's table is partial and in-frame only. The data contain 200,000 to 300,000 clones, roughly 85% of them seen just once; the ten biggest clones take up less than 3%. The specimen comprised peripheral blood, sampled in a trial of Ad26.COV2.S vaccine versus placebo. The receptors originated from a person aged 18-65 years who received the Ad26.COV2.S COVID-19 vaccine or a placebo. CDR3s include the opening cysteine and the closing phenylalanine or tryptophan. D genes are given only for firm matches. Where a row states a size, it is once, few, many or the class of an expanded clone; other rows omit it.

-,TRBJ2-2,-,TRBV6-2/TRBV6-3,CASSYISGYGELFF,TGTGCCAGCAGTTACATCTCGGGTTACGGGGAGCTGTTTTTT
-,TRBJ2-5,TRBD2,TRBV2,CASSSGSGGLQETQYF,TGTGCCAGCAGTTCAGGCAGCGGGGGCCTACAAGAGACCCAGTACTTC
few,TRBJ1-5,-,TRBV30,CAWSANGNQPQHF,TGTGCCTGGAGTGCGAACGGGAATCAGCCCCAGCATTTT
-,TRBJ2-5,TRBD2,TRBV18,CASSLYQREEDETQYF,TGTGCCAGCTCACTTTATCAGCGGGAGGAGGATGAGACCCAGTACTTC
-,TRBJ2-2,-,TRBV12-2,CASRLNGLTPGELFF,TGTGCAAGTCGCCTCAACGGGCTCACCCCCGGGGAGCTGTTTTTT
-,TRBJ2-5,TRBD1,TRBV10-3,CAIRLGQGGETQYF,TGTGCCATCAGGCTGGGACAGGGGGGCGAGACCCAGTACTTC
-,TRBJ2-3,TRBD2,TRBV11-2,CASSFGLAVSTDTQYF,TGTGCCAGCAGCTTCGGACTAGCGGTCAGCACAGATACGCAGTATTTT
-,TRBJ1-5,-,TRBV4-1,CASSASQGLREPQHF,TGCGCCAGCAGCGCGTCACAGGGTCTTCGGGAGCCCCAGCATTTT
once,TRBJ1-3,-,TRBV7-4,CASSLAGYVYSGNTIYF,TGTGCCAGCAGCTTAGCGGGTTATGTGTACTCTGGAAACACCATATATTTT
-,TRBJ1-5,-,TRBV19,CASSSKGLSNQPQHF,TGTGCCAGTAGCAGTAAGGGACTGAGCAATCAGCCCCAGCATTTT
-,TRBJ2-1,TRBD2,TRBV5-1,CASSSLRTSGGYNEQFF,TGCGCCAGCAGCTCCTTGAGGACTAGCGGGGGGTACAATGAGCAGTTCTTC
once,TRBJ2-1,TRBD2,TRBV25-1,CASRGTSGSSGEQFF,TGTGCCAGCAGAGGGACTAGCGGGAGTAGTGGTGAGCAGTTCTTC
-,TRBJ1-4,TRBD1,TRBV2,CASKLAGTGNEKLFF,TGTGCCAGCAAATTGGCCGGGACAGGGAACGAAAAACTGTTTTTT
-,TRBJ2-5,-,TRBV15,CATSILRGVLETQYF,TGTGCCACCAGCATCCTCCGTGGAGTCCTGGAGACCCAGTACTTC
-,TRBJ2-3,TRBD2,TRBV19,CASSNRASGGTGDTQYF,TGTGCCAGTAGTAATCGGGCTAGCGGGGGGACAGGGGATACGCAGTATTTT
few,TRBJ1-6,-,TRBV20-1,CSASLQLGQNSPLHF,TGCAGTGCTAGTCTCCAACTAGGGCAGAATTCACCCCTCCACTTT
-,TRBJ1-2,-,TRBV19,CASSISPKGYGYTF,TGTGCCAGTAGTATCTCCCCAAAAGGCTATGGCTACACCTTC
-,TRBJ2-1,-,TRBV5-1,CASSLRASDNEQFF,TGCGCCAGCAGCTTGAGGGCCTCCGACAATGAGCAGTTCTTC
-,TRBJ2-5,-,TRBV4-3,CASSQDRGPGDGETQYF,TGCGCCAGCAGCCAAGATCGAGGGCCCGGCGATGGGGAGACCCAGTACTTC
-,TRBJ2-1,-,TRBV7-8,CASSPTGYNEQFF,TGTGCCAGCAGCCCCACAGGGTACAATGAGCAGTTCTTC
once,TRBJ1-5,-,TRBV19,CASSSIGRGAQPQHF,TGTGCCAGTAGTAGCATAGGCAGGGGTGCTCAGCCCCAGCATTTT
-,TRBJ1-2,-,TRBV19,CASSPPGGGSYGYTF,TGTGCCAGTAGTCCCCCCGGCGGCGGATCCTATGGCTACACCTTC
-,TRBJ2-3,TRBD1,TRBV7-2,CASSLGQPSTDTQYF,TGTGCCAGCAGCTTGGGACAGCCGAGCACAGATACGCAGTATTTT
few,TRBJ2-5,TRBD1,TRBV6-2/TRBV6-3,CASSPPIPGTGLGPQETQYF,TGTGCCAGCAGCCCTCCCATACCCGGGACAGGGCTCGGCCCTCAAGAGACCCAGTACTTC
-,TRBJ1-6,TRBD1,TRBV18,CASSQDRDNSPLHF,TGTGCCAGCTCTCAAGACAGGGATAATTCACCCCTCCACTTT
-,TRBJ2-1,-,TRBV19,CASSIVGTLSYNEQFF,TGTGCCAGTAGTATAGTCGGGACCCTGTCCTACAATGAGCAGTTCTTC
-,TRBJ2-7,-,TRBV4-1,CASSPRPGPSYEQYF,TGCGCCAGCAGCCCGCGGCCGGGGCCTTCCTACGAGCAGTACTTC
once,TRBJ2-7,-,TRBV9,CASSGSTGSSYEQYF,TGTGCCAGCAGCGGATCGACGGGGAGCTCCTACGAGCAGTACTTC
-,TRBJ2-1,-,TRBV5-6,CASSLGDSYNEQFF,TGTGCCAGCAGCTTAGGCGACAGCTACAATGAGCAGTTCTTC
-,TRBJ1-1,-,TRBV25-1,CASRGGTEAFF,TGTGCCAGCAGGGGGGGGACTGAAGCTTTCTTT
-,TRBJ2-3,-,TRBV4-3,CASSQDRGTRTDTQYF,TGCGCCAGCAGCCAAGACCGGGGTACTCGCACAGATACGCAGTATTTT
-,TRBJ1-2,-,TRBV4-2,CASSQHRDGNGYTF,TGTGCCAGCAGCCAGCACCGGGACGGGAATGGCTACACCTTC
-,TRBJ2-1,-,TRBV6-4,CASDLRKNEQFF,TGTGCCAGCGACCTAAGGAAGAATGAGCAGTTCTTC
-,TRBJ2-2,-,TRBV11-2,CASSVDILNTGELFF,TGTGCCAGCAGCGTAGACATTCTTAACACCGGGGAGCTGTTTTTT
once,TRBJ2-5,TRBD2,TRBV18,CASSLASGRQETQYF,TGTGCCAGCTCACTCGCTAGCGGGAGGCAAGAGACCCAGTACTTC
-,TRBJ2-2,TRBD2,TRBV4-3,CASSQASGTTGELFF,TGCGCCAGCAGCCAAGCTAGCGGAACCACCGGGGAGCTGTTTTTT
-,TRBJ2-3,-,TRBV4-3,CASSRSIQGTADTQYF,TGCGCCAGCAGCCGATCCATACAGGGAACCGCAGATACGCAGTATTTT
-,TRBJ1-1,TRBD1,TRBV25-1,CASKGAATEAFF,TGTGCCAGCAAGGGGGCGGCCACTGAAGCTTTCTTT
-,TRBJ1-1,-,TRBV5-5,CASSGDLRRVTEAFF,TGTGCCAGCAGCGGGGACCTCAGAAGGGTCACTGAAGCTTTCTTT
-,TRBJ1-1,TRBD1,TRBV4-3,CASSQEGQGRTEAFF,TGCGCCAGCAGCCAAGAAGGACAGGGCCGAACTGAAGCTTTCTTT
-,TRBJ2-7,-,TRBV10-3,CAISGDHEQYF,TGTGCCATCAGTGGGGACCACGAGCAGTACTTC
-,TRBJ1-2,-,TRBV4-2,CASSQWGLANYGYTF,TGTGCCAGCAGCCAATGGGGGCTAGCTAACTATGGCTACACCTTC